This T cell receptor beta chain stems from a study of cytomegalovirus exposure and HLA in healthy donors (dated by TCRdb to the late 2010s). Regarding the complete study: An earlier analysis of some 550 of the donors reported about 250 Gb of sequence data and more than 90 million unique TCR beta sequences from about 200 million T cells. Approximately 300 gigabases of sequencing data and 70 million to 95 million unique TCR sequences made up an early release that covered approximately 700 HLA-typed donors. Among the roughly 400 genotyped donors, about 83% belonged to the genetic ancestry cluster associated with self-reported Caucasian donors. The study aimed to test whether cataloging public T cell receptors could reveal signatures of past pathogen exposure. Using immunosequencing, the study profiled T cell repertoires from 640 or so subjects and related those repertoires to cytomegalovirus serostatus. Besides the first cohort of under 700 subjects, a separate validation cohort made up of 120 different subjects was used. To predict cytomegalovirus infection status, the study brought together high-throughput TCR immunosequencing, statistical association of individual TCRs with disease status, and machine learning. In a later analysis, previously published TCR beta repertoires from 666 donors were re-analyzed and high-resolution HLA genotyping was added so that TCR occurrence patterns could be studied. Rather than drawing on any new phenotypic data, the later analysis identified candidate immune exposures from TCR beta sequences and the way those sequences occurred across donors. An earlier analysis of around 580 of the donors used high-throughput TCR beta sequencing to judge whether each TCR beta V gene segment behaved as functional or pseudogenic. Alongside the repertoire data, information on donor age, sex, ethnicity and CMV serostatus was compiled. A later genetic analysis used genome-wide SNP genotypes for about three fifths of the 666 donors, treating that subset as a discovery cohort. All discovery cohort repertoires had been generated on a single sequencing platform. HLA typing included class I and class II loci at four-digit resolution. Typing coverage differed by locus: A, B, C, DRB1 and DQB1 were typed in roughly 629-630 donors, DQA1 in 500 to 550, DPA1 in approximately 610, and DPB1 in roughly 450. Because of strong linkage in the cohort, roughly five DR-DQ haplotypes were treated as single units for association and clustering. Among 398 genotyped donors of the cohort, an average of approximately 220,000 unique TCR beta nucleotide sequences was sequenced per donor, of which about 19% were non-productive. Beyond this particular receptor, the publication reports: In a later genetic analysis, a missense DCLRE1C variant was associated with V-gene and J-gene trimming of TCR beta chains, and the association was replicated in an independent cohort. A further reported finding was that TCR beta sequences accurately predicted the HLA-A and HLA-B alleles for most subjects in the first cohort. Compared with equally common non-associated chains, HLA-associated TCR beta chains in a later analysis were more clonally expanded and had lower generation probabilities. The earlier analysis of some 560 of the donors excluded 15 to 20 rarely observed V segments, including chromosome 9 orphons, because counts were too low. According to a later analysis, most CMV-associated TCR beta chains appeared to be HLA-restricted, and the HLA associations seemed to be driven largely by CMV exposure. In an earlier analysis of under 600 of the donors, most TCR beta V segments were observed in productive rearrangements about 87% or about 30% of the time, broadly matching IMGT annotations. The classifier was reported to diagnose cytomegalovirus status with high specificity and sensitivity in both the original cohort and the validation cohort. The only immune exposure information available for the cohort was CMV serostatus. Roughly uniform sequencing depth across donors was assumed in presence/absence analyses, although this assumption may not hold. Because HLA typing was missing for some donors at each locus, association tests included only the typed subset. In a later analysis, around 17,000 TCR beta sequences were associated with specific HLA alleles at a false discovery rate of 0.05. Only TCR beta chains were sequenced in this cohort, and the absence of alpha or paired-chain data limited detectable features. According to a later analysis, TCR association rates differed among HLA loci, with DRB1 alleles showing the most associated TCRs and HLA-C alleles showing the fewest. When HLA alleles, especially DR and DQ, strongly co-occurred, TCR associations were difficult to assign to individual alleles. While some public TCRs were present in many individuals, most TCR sequences turned up only very rarely across donors. Correlated functional status among segregating V segments might be attributable to linkage disequilibrium, but an unknown experimental factor could not be ruled out. Three of the identified cytomegalovirus-associated TCR beta chains were confirmed in vitro to be specific for cytomegalovirus antigens. Because the 87-base-pair reads could not distinguish some IMGT-functional V segments, including TRBV6-2 and TRBV6-3, those segments were excluded. According to a later analysis, parvovirus B19, influenza, CMV and Epstein-Barr virus appeared linked to several top co-occurrence clusters. A total of roughly 160 TCR beta chains were listed by the study as associated with cytomegalovirus. The authors suggested that the approach could potentially be extended to other disease states and immunological phenotypes. In a later genetic analysis, fewer N-insertions in productive TCRs were reported among donors in an Asian-associated ancestry cluster than the approximately 670-donor mean. The sequencing pipeline was judged likely to have produced a cluster of highly shared sequence variants as a technical artifact.

The CDR3, from cysteine to phenylalanine, totals 15 residues. Only CDR3 DNA remains: 45 bases, in frame from the first base. V and J are trimmed by 3 bases and 4 bases, and the gene matches miss 4 bases of the junction. According to the germline V gene, CDR1 reads SGDLS and CDR2 reads YYNGEE. The cohort was made up of about 670 healthy bone marrow donors. Cohort members were all nominally healthy when sampled, although unrecorded immune exposures were likely present. The donor was CMV seronegative and belonged to the group of roughly 330 seronegative cohort members. A peripheral blood sample was provided by each donor, and peripheral blood mononuclear cells were used for TCR beta sequencing. The Qiagen DNeasy Blood Extraction Kit was used to extract genomic DNA from the blood cell samples. For this clone: The clone's antigen remains unknown. The sample holds no much larger clone one base away, and base qualities are not on file.

Libraries were constructed by the immunoSEQ multiplex PCR assay. A mixture of 60 forward primers for TCR Vbeta segments and 13 reverse primers for TCR Jbeta segments was used in the multiplex PCR. A multiplex PCR assay on genomic DNA amplified the CDR3 region of rearranged TCR beta genes. Amplified TCR beta libraries were sequenced as 87-base-pair reads on the Illumina HiSeq System. As for how the authors treated the data: In a later analysis, 80 million or so unique TCR beta chains were counted across the approximately 620 repertoires, and approximately 11 million of these chains were shared by at least two donors. To remove PCR and sequencing errors, raw reads were error-corrected and collapsed into unique sequences using a nearest-neighbor algorithm that merged closely related sequences. CDR3 sequences were aligned to IMGT reference sequences to assign V, D and J gene segments. For a sequence to be retained, a match of at least six nucleotides was required to both a V gene segment and a J gene segment. Rearrangements were called productive when the CDR3 lacked stop codons and stayed in frame with V and J; all others were non-productive. CDR3 was defined according to IMGT convention as the region running from the second conserved V-encoded cysteine to the conserved J-encoded phenylalanine. The earlier analysis of about 640 of the donors excluded any sequence lacking an unambiguous match to a single V gene segment. In an earlier analysis of a few hundred of the donors, a V segment was called functional when productive rearrangements were above 56.7%, and segregating when the standard deviation between donors exceeded 5%. A statistical classification framework was built to diagnose cytomegalovirus status from the catalog of TCR beta chain sequences. In a later analysis, TCR nucleotide sequences were compared against IMGT/GENE-DB human TR gene sequences so that V and J genes could be assigned. Using the TCRdist pipeline, a later analysis assigned CDR3 sequences along with most-parsimonious VDJ recombination scenarios. In a later analysis, each TCR beta chain was defined by its CDR3 amino acid sequence together with its V-gene family, and reads without a unique V-gene family were excluded. To address suspected cross-contamination and a sequencing artifact, a later analysis removed approximately 590 highly shared, low-generation-probability nucleotide sequences. In a later analysis, a clonal expansion index was calculated for each public chain from normalized within-repertoire ranks of inferred template counts. In a later analysis, generation probabilities were computed with a VDJ recombination model fitted to out-of-frame rearrangements, and the resulting probabilities were checked against IGoR. In a later analysis, hypergeometric tests were used to score TCR-TCR, TCR-HLA and TCR-CMV co-occurrence, with a repertoire-size bias correction applied to TCR pairs. In a later analysis, false discovery rates were estimated by permuting HLA or CMV assignments 20 times. A later analysis grouped co-occurring TCRs with DBSCAN, adding TCRdist sequence similarity when clustering within HLA-allele-positive subsets. Repertoires with fewer than 30,000 or more than 120,000 public chains, plus five repertoires with anomalous nucleotide sharing, were excluded from co-occurrence clustering. The clones in this table, taken by TCRdb from immuneACCESS, are in-frame only. Not every clone is retained; where verified, under half of the shortfall comes from an unresolved V gene, and the cause of the rest is unknown. Clone size and V and J calls were adopted from that table, with D and trimming inferred from the DNA. The sample includes about 140,000 clones, with approximately 70% observed a single time. The ten largest clones take up about 1.5% of the sample.

The rearrangement joined TRBV9 to TRBJ2-1; 10 bases in between match TRBD2. Sequences were obtained from PBMCs. The receptor was isolated from a woman younger than 45 in good health and CMV-seronegative. The CDR3 protein is CASSATSGDYNEQFF. The bases are TGTGCCAGCAGCGCTACTAGCGGGGATTACAATGAGCAGTTCTTC. The CDR3, completed at both ends by the reference TRBV9 and TRBJ2-1 genes, gives the full variable domain DSGVTQTPKHLITATGQRVTLRCSPRSGDLSVYWYQQSLDQGLQFLIQYYNGEERAKGNILERFSAQQFPDLHSELNLSSLELGDSALYFCASSATSGDYNEQFFGPGTRLTVL.